These 8 T cell receptor beta chains were all obtained from the same sample, sequenced in a study of OX40 agonist ivuxolimab in advanced cancers. Clones were sequenced by immunoSEQ multiplex PCR, and TCRdb holds only the in-frame ones, with some missing. Here the sample spans fewer than 100,000 clones, about 93% being singletons. The sample here was CD4+ or CD8+ T cells sorted from blood, taken in a trial of the OX40 agonist ivuxolimab. The receptors were sampled from an adult with an advanced solid tumor such as melanoma, head and neck, liver or kidney cancer.

This clone was observed a single time. This chain's CDR3 is CASSMVAGHNEQYF. CDR3 nucleotide sequence: TGTGCCAGTAGTATGGTCGCAGGGCACAACGAGCAGTACTTC. The gene calls are TRBV19 and TRBJ2-7; possible D gene TRBD1, 5 bases. Germline CDR1 LNHDA, CDR2 SQIVND (reference sequence). Trimming left V 3 bases short and J 5 bases short, with 14 bases between. The CDR3 contains 14 residues.

The rearrangement joins TRBV29-1 to TRBJ1-1; no firm D call. The CDR3 covers 13 residues. The ends were cut back, 1 base at V and 0 bases at J, with 6 bases in the middle. Germline V gene data show CDR1 as SQVTM and CDR2 as ANQGSEA. CDR3 coding DNA: TGCAGCGTTGAAGTGGGAATGAACACTGAAGCTTTCTTT. Translation gives CSVEVGMNTEAFF. The variable domain in full, with the rest retrieved from reference TRBV29-1 and TRBJ1-1, is SAVISQKPSRDICQRGTSLTIQCQVDSQVTMMFWYRQQPGQSLTLIATANQGSEATYESGFVIDKFPISRPNLTFSTLTVSNMSPEDSSIYLCSVEVGMNTEAFFGQGTRLTVV.

V is TRBV7-6 and J is TRBJ1-4; D is ambiguous. The germline gives CDR1 SGHVS, CDR2 FNYEAQ. The CDR3 is made up of 14 amino acids. The V end was cut by 3 bases, the J end by 10 bases, with 15 bases between. The CDR3 spells CASSFFGSEGKLFF. The CDR3 coding sequence is TGTGCCAGCAGCTTTTTCGGGTCCGAGGGAAAACTGTTTTTT.

The chain combines TRBV10-2 with TRBJ2-1; D possibly matches TRBD1 or TRBD2 (5 bases each). Per the germline V gene, CDR1 is WSHSY and CDR2 is SAAADI. CDR3 size: 15 residues. Trimming stripped 6 bases from V and 8 bases from J, with 20 bases between. The DNA for the CDR3 is TGCGCCAGCAGCCCCGGGACGGATACGATCCATGAGCAGTTCTTC. Its translation: CASSPGTDTIHEQFF.

The V and J genes are TRBV29-1 and TRBJ1-1; TRBD1 matches 7 bases. Germline CDR1 and CDR2: SQVTM and ANQGSEA. The CDR3 is made up of 14 amino acids. V was clipped by 6 bases and J by 0 bases; unmatched bases: 7. The CDR3 DNA is TGCAGCGTCATGTCGACAGGGTTGAACACTGAAGCTTTCTTT. It is translated as CSVMSTGLNTEAFF.

This chain joins TRBV10-2 and TRBJ2-2; D remains ambiguous. The CDR3 spans 15 residues. Germline CDR1 WSHSY, CDR2 SAAADI. Trimming stripped 2 bases from V and 0 bases from J, with 7 bases between. The CDR3 loop is CASSERTANTGELFF. The CDR3 DNA is TGCGCCAGCAGTGAGCGGACCGCGAACACCGGGGAGCTGTTTTTT.

The V call is TRBV19, the J call TRBJ2-1, with D perhaps matching TRBD2 (5 bases). Germline CDR1 and CDR2: LNHDA and SQIVND (reference sequence). V was clipped by 7 bases and J by 2 bases, with 15 bases between them. CDR3 size: 15 residues. Here the CDR3 DNA reads TGTGCCAGTAATTCCGAGGGTAGGACCTACAATGAGCAGTTCTTC. Its protein product is CASNSEGRTYNEQFF.

The chain carries TRBV30 and TRBJ2-5, with 8 bases aligning to TRBD1. The V segment lost 4 bases and the J segment 4 bases; nucleotides outside the gene matches: 17. The CDR3 covers 17 residues. Germline V gene lookup returns CDR1 GTSNPN and CDR2 SVGIG (reference sequence). As DNA, the CDR3 is TGTGCCTGGACTATACCTCCGGGACAGGACGAACGAGAGACCCAGTACTTC. It encodes CAWTIPPGQDERETQYF.